This T cell receptor beta chain emerged from a study of cytomegalovirus exposure and HLA in healthy donors. Broader study findings: Accounts indicate the classifier identified cytomegalovirus status with strong specificity and sensitivity. Most sequenced TCRs were rare (though some public TCRs occurred in many donors). The study labeled about 160 TCR beta chains cytomegalovirus-associated.

This clone was seen a single time. What it recognizes is unknown. The V gene lost 2 bases and the J gene lost 0 bases, with 5 bases spanning the gap. This CDR3 comprises 14 residues. Germline V gives CDR1 MNHEY, CDR2 SVGAGI. Sequenced by immunoSEQ multiplex PCR; TCRdb stores in-frame clones only, minus some. The table shows over 200,000 clones, with around 86% occurring only once. The source is a woman aged 18-29 years in good health and CMV-seropositive. The sequenced material came from PBMCs. This chain uses TRBV6-5 with TRBJ1-3; D gene ambiguous. The CDR3 region is CASSYALSGNTIYF. CDR3 DNA: TGTGCCAGCAGTTACGCACTCTCTGGAAACACCATATATTTT.